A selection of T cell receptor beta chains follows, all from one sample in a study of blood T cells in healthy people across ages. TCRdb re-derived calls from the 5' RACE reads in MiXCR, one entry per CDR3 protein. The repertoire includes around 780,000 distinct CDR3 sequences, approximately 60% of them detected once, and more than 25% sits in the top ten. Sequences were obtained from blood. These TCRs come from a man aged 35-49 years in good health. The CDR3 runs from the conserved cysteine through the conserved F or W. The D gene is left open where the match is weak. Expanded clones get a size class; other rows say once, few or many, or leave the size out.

CDR3 protein: CASSPAGGPTYTF
CDR3 DNA: TGTGCCAGCAGCCCCGCTGGAGGACCCACCTACACCTTC
V gene: TRBV7-9
D gene: NA
J gene: TRBJ1-2
clone size: NA

CDR3 protein: CASATAPGANNEQFF
CDR3 DNA: TGTGCCAGCGCCACGGCCCCCGGGGCCAACAATGAGCAGTTCTTC
V gene: TRBV5-5
D gene: NA
J gene: TRBJ2-1
clone size: NA

CDR3 protein: CASSLLVWDRGIVDTQYF
CDR3 DNA: TGTGCCAGCAGTTTGCTCGTTTGGGACAGGGGGATCGTAGATACGCAGTATTTT
V gene: TRBV12-3/TRBV12-4
D gene: TRBD1
J gene: TRBJ2-3
clone size: NA

CDR3 protein: CAWTGGPALFF
CDR3 DNA: TGTGCCTGGACAGGGGGGCCCGCGCTGTTTTTT
V gene: TRBV30
D gene: NA
J gene: TRBJ2-2
clone size: few

CDR3 protein: CASSGGLAVADTQYF
CDR3 DNA: TGTGCCAGCAGCGGGGGACTAGCGGTGGCAGATACGCAGTATTTT
V gene: TRBV9
D gene: TRBD2
J gene: TRBJ2-3
clone size: NA

CDR3 protein: CASSFDLNQPQHF
CDR3 DNA: TGTGCCAGCAGTTTTGACCTGAATCAGCCCCAGCATTTT
V gene: TRBV12-3/TRBV12-4
D gene: NA
J gene: TRBJ1-5
clone size: once

CDR3 protein: CASSLMGGAAYNEQFF
CDR3 DNA: TGTGCCAGCAGTTTAATGGGGGGGGCGGCCTACAATGAGCAGTTCTTC
V gene: TRBV12-3/TRBV12-4
D gene: NA
J gene: TRBJ2-1
clone size: NA

CDR3 protein: CASSRETTHNEQFF
CDR3 DNA: TGTGCCAGCAGCCGAGAGACTACCCACAATGAGCAGTTCTTC
V gene: TRBV27
D gene: NA
J gene: TRBJ2-1
clone size: few

CDR3 protein: CASSPDRGTYNEQYF
CDR3 DNA: TGTGCCAGCAGTCCTGACAGGGGGACCTACAATGAGCAGTACTTC
V gene: TRBV28
D gene: TRBD1
J gene: TRBJ2-7
clone size: NA

CDR3 protein: CASSSRDRGTSMDGYTF
CDR3 DNA: TGCGCCAGCAGTTCACGGGACAGGGGTACGTCGATGGATGGCTACACCTTC
V gene: TRBV5-1
D gene: TRBD1
J gene: TRBJ1-2
clone size: NA

CDR3 protein: CASRGSDRGYEQYF
CDR3 DNA: TGTGCCAGCAGGGGCTCGGACAGGGGTTACGAGCAGTACTTC
V gene: TRBV12-3/TRBV12-4
D gene: TRBD1
J gene: TRBJ2-7
clone size: NA

CDR3 protein: CASSHGPGRRAAVYGYTF
CDR3 DNA: TGTGCCAGCAGCCACGGCCCGGGGAGGAGGGCGGCCGTCTATGGCTACACCTTC
V gene: TRBV3-1
D gene: NA
J gene: TRBJ1-2
clone size: NA

CDR3 protein: CASSVEPVVGVGTQYF
CDR3 DNA: TGTGCCAGCAGCGTAGAGCCCGTAGTGGGAGTCGGTACGCAGTATTTT
V gene: TRBV9
D gene: NA
J gene: TRBJ2-3
clone size: NA

CDR3 protein: CASTTGGYYEQYF
CDR3 DNA: TGTGCCAGCACAACGGGAGGGTACTACGAGCAGTACTTC
V gene: TRBV13
D gene: TRBD2
J gene: TRBJ2-7
clone size: NA

CDR3 protein: CSVTTSGGSTDTQYF
CDR3 DNA: TGCAGCGTGACGACTAGCGGGGGGTCCACAGATACGCAGTATTTT
V gene: TRBV29-1
D gene: TRBD2
J gene: TRBJ2-3
clone size: NA

CDR3 protein: CSAEGLLEGGDAEQYF
CDR3 DNA: TGCAGTGCCGAAGGACTACTCGAAGGGGGGGATGCTGAGCAGTACTTC
V gene: TRBV20-1
D gene: NA
J gene: TRBJ2-7
clone size: NA

CDR3 protein: CASSESWTGRETQYF
CDR3 DNA: TGTGCCAGCAGTGAAAGTTGGACAGGGCGAGAGACCCAGTACTTC
V gene: TRBV2
D gene: TRBD1
J gene: TRBJ2-5
clone size: NA

CDR3 protein: CASSYSSGFTEAFF
CDR3 DNA: TGTGCCAGCAGTTACTCTTCGGGGTTCACTGAAGCTTTCTTT
V gene: TRBV6-2/TRBV6-3
D gene: NA
J gene: TRBJ1-1
clone size: few

CDR3 protein: CASSLLRSGETQYF
CDR3 DNA: TGTGCCAGCAGCTTACTTCGGTCGGGGGAGACCCAGTACTTC
V gene: TRBV7-9
D gene: NA
J gene: TRBJ2-5
clone size: NA

CDR3 protein: CSARPAGGAFNEQFF
CDR3 DNA: TGCAGTGCTAGACCTGCCGGGGGCGCCTTCAATGAGCAGTTCTTC
V gene: TRBV20-1
D gene: NA
J gene: TRBJ2-1
clone size: once

CDR3 protein: CASRPTSGGGTDTQYF
CDR3 DNA: TGTGCCAGCAGACCAACTAGCGGGGGGGGCACAGATACGCAGTATTTT
V gene: TRBV25-1
D gene: TRBD2
J gene: TRBJ2-3
clone size: NA

CDR3 protein: CSANKGLAGGGDTQYF
CDR3 DNA: TGCAGTGCCAATAAAGGACTAGCAGGGGGTGGGGATACGCAGTATTTT
V gene: TRBV20-1
D gene: NA
J gene: TRBJ2-3
clone size: NA

CDR3 protein: CASSQDRGQAETQYF
CDR3 DNA: TGTGCCAGCAGTCAGGACAGGGGACAGGCAGAGACCCAGTACTTC
V gene: TRBV6-5
D gene: TRBD1
J gene: TRBJ2-5
clone size: NA

CDR3 protein: CSASRGGPSRETQYF
CDR3 DNA: TGCAGTGCTAGCCGGGGGGGCCCATCGAGGGAGACCCAGTACTTC
V gene: TRBV20-1
D gene: TRBD2
J gene: TRBJ2-5
clone size: NA

CDR3 protein: CASSRPGRSEQYF
CDR3 DNA: TGTGCCAGCAGCAGGCCGGGACGCAGCGAGCAGTACTTC
V gene: TRBV7-9
D gene: NA
J gene: TRBJ2-7
clone size: NA

CDR3 protein: CSARLLGGRGDYDTQYF
CDR3 DNA: TGCAGTGCTAGACTCCTGGGAGGCAGGGGAGATTACGATACGCAGTATTTT
V gene: TRBV20-1
D gene: NA
J gene: TRBJ2-3
clone size: NA

CDR3 protein: CASKRSGANVLTF
CDR3 DNA: TGTGCCAGCAAGCGCTCTGGGGCCAACGTCCTGACTTTC
V gene: TRBV12-3/TRBV12-4
D gene: NA
J gene: TRBJ2-6
clone size: few

CDR3 protein: CSVEAPNYGYTF
CDR3 DNA: TGCAGCGTCGAAGCACCTAACTATGGCTACACCTTC
V gene: TRBV29-1
D gene: NA
J gene: TRBJ1-2
clone size: few

CDR3 protein: CASSWSGGELFF
CDR3 DNA: TGTGCCAGCAGCTGGTCGGGCGGGGAGCTGTTTTTT
V gene: TRBV7-3
D gene: NA
J gene: TRBJ2-2
clone size: NA

CDR3 protein: CASSVGTFDDEQYF
CDR3 DNA: TGTGCCAGCAGCGTCGGGACCTTTGATGATGAGCAGTACTTC
V gene: TRBV9
D gene: NA
J gene: TRBJ2-7
clone size: NA

CDR3 protein: CASSNITGSYQPQHF
CDR3 DNA: TGTGCCAGCAGCAACATTACAGGGTCATATCAGCCCCAGCATTTT
V gene: TRBV21-1
D gene: NA
J gene: TRBJ1-5
clone size: once

CDR3 protein: CASSPRGSNTEAFF
CDR3 DNA: TGTGCCAGCTCACCCCGGGGTTCGAACACTGAAGCTTTCTTT
V gene: TRBV18
D gene: NA
J gene: TRBJ1-1
clone size: NA

CDR3 protein: CASSTLPTGENSPLHF
CDR3 DNA: TGTGCCAGCAGCACTCTCCCCACAGGGGAAAATTCACCCCTCCACTTT
V gene: TRBV7-2
D gene: TRBD1
J gene: TRBJ1-6
clone size: NA

CDR3 protein: CASSPRLADEQFF
CDR3 DNA: TGCGCCAGCAGCCCACGACTAGCCGATGAGCAGTTCTTC
V gene: TRBV4-1
D gene: TRBD2
J gene: TRBJ2-1
clone size: few

CDR3 protein: CASTPGQNYGYTF
CDR3 DNA: TGTGCCAGCACCCCTGGACAAAACTATGGCTACACCTTC
V gene: TRBV27
D gene: NA
J gene: TRBJ1-2
clone size: NA

CDR3 protein: CASSYGLNQPQHF
CDR3 DNA: TGTGCCAGCAGTTACGGGCTGAACCAGCCCCAGCATTTT
V gene: TRBV6-2/TRBV6-3
D gene: NA
J gene: TRBJ1-5
clone size: NA

CDR3 protein: CASSLPGLGRTQFF
CDR3 DNA: TGTGCCAGCAGTTTACCGGGTTTGGGGCGGACCCAGTTCTTC
V gene: TRBV27
D gene: NA
J gene: TRBJ2-1
clone size: NA

CDR3 protein: CSANNPRKDEQYF
CDR3 DNA: TGCAGTGCCAACAACCCACGGAAGGACGAGCAGTACTTC
V gene: TRBV20-1
D gene: NA
J gene: TRBJ2-7
clone size: once

CDR3 protein: CASSLGSGTGEQYF
CDR3 DNA: TGTGCCAGCAGTTTAGGTTCAGGAACGGGCGAGCAGTACTTC
V gene: TRBV27
D gene: NA
J gene: TRBJ2-7
clone size: NA

CDR3 protein: CASSAGNAQDTQYF
CDR3 DNA: TGTGCCAGCAGTGCGGGGAACGCACAAGATACGCAGTATTTT
V gene: TRBV2
D gene: NA
J gene: TRBJ2-3
clone size: NA

CDR3 protein: CASSWEQGDEAFF
CDR3 DNA: TGCGCCAGCAGCTGGGAACAGGGGGATGAAGCTTTCTTT
V gene: TRBV5-1
D gene: TRBD1
J gene: TRBJ1-1
clone size: NA

CDR3 protein: CASSPLGLGSDSGNEQFF
CDR3 DNA: TGTGCCAGCAGCCCCCTCGGACTGGGCAGCGATTCAGGTAATGAGCAGTTCTTC
V gene: TRBV7-2
D gene: NA
J gene: TRBJ2-1
clone size: few